A single sample is the source of the 13 T cell receptor beta chains below, sequenced in a study of shared clonotypes between healthy human individuals. Assay: immunoSEQ multiplex PCR; the TCRdb copy retains only in-frame clones and omits some. The top ten clones hold around 10% of a sample with under 300,000 clones, under 80% of them seen once. Specimen: memory CD4+ T cells sorted from blood. The subset denotes: CD45RA-negative fraction. The receptors stem from a man aged 30 to 39 in good health.

This clone was found a few times. The rearrangement links TRBV6-1 to TRBJ2-2; D uncertain. The CDR3 covers 11 residues. The V end lost 6 bases, the J end lost 4 bases, and 3 bases lay between the germline ends. Per germline, CDR1 MNHNS and CDR2 SASEGT. The chain's CDR3 is CASRVTGELFF. In DNA, the CDR3 is TGTGCCAGCAGGGTCACCGGGGAGCTGTTTTTT.

The J gene is TRBJ2-5, the V gene TRBV29-1; D is uncertain. Trimming took 8 bases from V and 3 from J, leaving 16 bases between them. The V gene's germline CDR1 is SQVTM and CDR2 ANQGSEA. The CDR3 is 13 amino acids. CDR3 loop: CSLLRAGEETQYF. The CDR3 bases are TGCAGCCTTCTCCGGGCAGGAGAAGAGACCCAGTACTTC. Full variable domain (remainder filled in from reference TRBV29-1 and TRBJ2-5): SAVISQKPSRDICQRGTSLTIQCQVDSQVTMMFWYRQQPGQSLTLIATANQGSEATYESGFVIDKFPISRPNLTFSTLTVSNMSPEDSSIYLCSLLRAGEETQYFGPGTRLLVL.

The chain employs TRBV9 and TRBJ2-3; 11 nucleotides agree with TRBD2. The CDR3 is 18 amino acids. V shed 3 bases, J shed 5 bases, and the junction held 14 bases outside the gene matches. CDR1 and CDR2 (germline): SGDLS, YYNGEE. The CDR3 region has the DNA TGTGCCAGCAGCGCCGCCCCTATTCTAGCGGGAGGTAAAGATACGCAGTATTTT. Its protein product is CASSAAPILAGGKDTQYF.

This clone was seen a single time. This sequence joins TRBV2 and TRBJ1-5, with TRBD1 matching 7 bases. This CDR3 has 14 amino acids. CDR1 SNHLY and CDR2 FYNNEI come from the germline V gene. Trimming at V came to 6 bases and at J to 2 bases, leaving 4 bases not matched to a gene. The CDR3 coding sequence is TGTGCCAGCAGCTACGACAGGGGCAATCAGCCCCAGCATTTT. Translating gives CASSYDRGNQPQHF.

The sample holds one count of this clone. The genes are TRBV10-3 and TRBJ2-7, with 11 bases lining up with TRBD1. Trimming removed 11 bases from V and 3 bases from J; junction bases left unmatched: 9. This CDR3 comprises 14 residues. Germline values: CDR1 ENHRY, CDR2 SYGVKD. The CDR3 coding sequence is TGTGCCGTCGCCGGGGACAGGGGGGACTACGAGCAGTACTTC. The encoded protein is CAVAGDRGDYEQYF.

The chain couples TRBV6-1 to TRBJ1-1; D gene unclear. The germline V gene encodes CDR1 MNHNS and CDR2 SASEGT. V lost 6 bases, J lost 0 bases, and 8 bases lay in between. The CDR3 runs to 13 residues. CDR3 in amino acids: CASSLEVNTEAFF. The CDR3 DNA is TGTGCCAGCAGCCTTGAGGTGAACACTGAAGCTTTCTTT.

This clone was counted at least ten times. DNA for the CDR3: TGTGCCAGCACTGCACTAGCGGGGTACAATGAGCAGTTCTTC. This codes for CASTALAGYNEQFF. The rearrangement joins TRBV7-9 to TRBJ2-1; 10 nucleotides match TRBD2. The CDR3 is 14 residues long. The V and J ends lost 7 bases and 4 bases, in that order; junction bases with no gene match: 4. Germline CDR1 is SEHNR and CDR2 is FQNEAQ (reference sequence).

This chain links TRBV29-1 with TRBJ2-1; D assignment may be TRBD1 or TRBD2 (5 bases each). The V gene's germline CDR1 is SQVTM and CDR2 ANQGSEA. The CDR3 is made up of 13 amino acids. V lost 4 bases and J lost 10, with 17 bases in between. CDR3 in DNA: TGCAGCGTTGCCGTGAGATTCGGGACGGAGCAGTTCTTC. Encoded protein: CSVAVRFGTEQFF.

The gene calls are TRBV9 and TRBJ1-3, with TRBD1 as a possible D gene (6 bases). The CDR3 totals 16 residues. Per the germline V gene, CDR1 is SGDLS and CDR2 is YYNGEE. Trimming removed 0 bases at V and 1 base at J, with 11 bases between. The CDR3 sequence: CASSVASGDSGNTIYF. The CDR3 DNA reads TGTGCCAGCAGCGTAGCATCAGGGGATTCTGGAAACACCATATATTTT.

The chain has TRBV18 and TRBJ2-7; unclear D gene. Germline CDR1 reads KGHSH; CDR2 reads LQKENI. V lost 0 bases to trimming and J lost 2 bases, with 5 bases between them. This CDR3 is 13 amino acids long. CDR3 in amino acids: CASSPPSTYEQYF. In DNA form, the CDR3 reads TGTGCCAGCTCACCACCCAGTACCTACGAGCAGTACTTC.

This clone was detected only a few times. The chain uses TRBV20-1 and TRBJ1-2; D remains unclear. CDR3 length: 8 residues. Looked up from germline, CDR1 is DFQATT and CDR2 is SNEGSKA (reference sequence). DNA of the CDR3: TGCAGGAGCTATGGCTACACCTTC. Encoded protein: CRSYGYTF.

The J gene is TRBJ1-2, the V gene TRBV6-5; a weak D match, TRBD1 (6 bases). The CDR3 consists of 12 residues. Germline loops: CDR1 MNHEY, CDR2 SVGAGI. Trimming took 5 bases from V and 7 from J, leaving 11 bases between them. The CDR3 loop reads CASSPQGRGYTF. The CDR3 DNA sequence: TGTGCCAGCAGTCCACAGGGACGTGGCTACACCTTC.

The chain links TRBV19 to TRBJ2-2, with no clear D. V gave up 5 bases and J gave up 7 bases, with 8 bases separating them. This CDR3 comprises 12 residues. CDR1 is LNHDA and CDR2 is SQIVND in the germline V gene (reference sequence). CDR3 amino acids: CASSSGRGELFF. For the CDR3, the DNA is TGTGCCAGTAGTTCCGGACGCGGGGAGCTGTTTTTT.